This T cell receptor beta chain was identified in a study of cytomegalovirus exposure and HLA in healthy donors. PCR was performed using 60 Vbeta and 13 Jbeta primers. Assay: immunoSEQ multiplex PCR; the TCRdb copy retains only in-frame clones and omits some. The sample lists some 200,000 clones, more than 80% occurring once. Between the trimmed V and J ends, which lost 6 bases and 0 bases, there was a span of 10 bases. The CDR3 consists of 14 residues. In germline, CDR1 is SNHLY, CDR2 FYNNEI. The source material was PBMCs. The sequence derives from a boy aged 5 to 17 in good health and CMV-seronegative. The chain joins TRBV2 to TRBJ2-3; a weak D match, TRBD2 (6 bases). CDR3 nucleotide sequence: TGTGCCAGCAGGGAGCGGGCTAGCACAGATACGCAGTATTTT. As protein: CASRERASTDTQYF.